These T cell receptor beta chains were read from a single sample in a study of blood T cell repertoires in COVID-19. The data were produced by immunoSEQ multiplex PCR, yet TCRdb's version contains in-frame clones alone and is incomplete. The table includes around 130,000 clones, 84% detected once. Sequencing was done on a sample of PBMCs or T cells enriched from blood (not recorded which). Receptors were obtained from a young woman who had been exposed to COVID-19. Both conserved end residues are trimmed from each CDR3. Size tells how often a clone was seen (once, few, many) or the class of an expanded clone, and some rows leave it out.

CDR3: AWSEQHYEQY
V: TRBV30
J: TRBJ2-7
size: few

CDR3: ASSLRAEGTPNEKLF
V: TRBV7-9
J: TRBJ1-4
size: NA

CDR3: ASSFGQGQAF
V: TRBV12-3/TRBV12-4
J: TRBJ1-1
size: NA

CDR3: ASRLAETGELF
V: TRBV2
J: TRBJ2-2
size: NA

CDR3: ASSEFRTANYGYT
V: TRBV27
J: TRBJ1-2
size: NA

CDR3: ASSERGRGREDTQY
V: TRBV2
J: TRBJ2-3
size: NA

CDR3: ATSDLPGLANSYNEQF
V: TRBV24-1
J: TRBJ2-1
size: NA

CDR3: ASSVTGVHEQF
V: TRBV2
J: TRBJ2-1
size: once

CDR3: ASSLAVRDEQF
V: TRBV5-1
J: TRBJ2-1
size: NA

CDR3: ATNRQGYGNQPQH
V: TRBV6-5
J: TRBJ1-5
size: NA

CDR3: ASSSSGNYNEQF
V: TRBV27
J: TRBJ2-1
size: NA

CDR3: ASSRSGTDTGELF
V: TRBV7-9
J: TRBJ2-2
size: NA

CDR3: ASSHLEGAYEQY
V: TRBV11-2
J: TRBJ2-7
size: NA

CDR3: ASSQVDVSGTAYNYGYT
V: TRBV14
J: TRBJ1-2
size: few

CDR3: ASSQVRGGRNTEAF
V: TRBV3-1/TRBV3-2
J: TRBJ1-1
size: NA

CDR3: ASSLVEGYT
V: TRBV19
J: TRBJ1-2
size: NA

CDR3: SVDLGQGWTEAF
V: TRBV29-1
J: TRBJ1-1
size: NA

CDR3: ASSQGALY
V: TRBV4-2
J: TRBJ2-5
size: NA

CDR3: ASSLENSGRGYEQY
V: TRBV9
J: TRBJ2-7
size: NA

CDR3: ASSLSGHEQY
V: TRBV3-1/TRBV3-2
J: TRBJ2-7
size: NA

CDR3: SVEAIHEKGAPGYEQY
V: TRBV29-1
J: TRBJ2-7
size: NA

CDR3: ASSPWAGDYEQY
V: TRBV7-3
J: TRBJ2-7
size: NA

CDR3: ASSLGQGGEQY
V: TRBV7-2
J: TRBJ2-7
size: NA

CDR3: ASSIGVWGQGEETQY
V: TRBV19
J: TRBJ2-5
size: few

CDR3: ASSQDSYGNTIY
V: TRBV7-2
J: TRBJ1-3
size: NA

CDR3: ASRGIANYGYT
V: TRBV5-4
J: TRBJ1-2
size: NA

CDR3: ASSAGEWVYTDTQY
V: TRBV9
J: TRBJ2-3
size: NA

CDR3: ASSPRLAGRGEQY
V: TRBV28
J: TRBJ2-7
size: NA

CDR3: ASSQAGGKAYNEQF
V: TRBV3-1/TRBV3-2
J: TRBJ2-1
size: NA

CDR3: ASSFRLAGGSTDTQY
V: TRBV5-6
J: TRBJ2-3
size: NA

CDR3: SVTKGLFYGYT
V: TRBV29-1
J: TRBJ1-2
size: NA

CDR3: ASSYTPIGGLIPGNTIY
V: TRBV6-2/TRBV6-3
J: TRBJ1-3
size: NA

CDR3: ASSSGGPSSYEQY
V: TRBV12-1
J: TRBJ2-7
size: NA

CDR3: ASSLDWGSGTSYNEQF
V: TRBV5-8
J: TRBJ2-1
size: once

CDR3: ASSQENRYTGELF
V: TRBV4-1
J: TRBJ2-2
size: many

CDR3: ASSQTAKGNNEQF
V: TRBV4-1
J: TRBJ2-1
size: NA

CDR3: ASSGRLAGGRTDTQY
V: TRBV19
J: TRBJ2-3
size: once